This TCR beta chain was obtained from a study of cytomegalovirus exposure and HLA in healthy donors. Study results and limitations: Reported findings show TCR beta sequences accurately forecast HLA-A and HLA-B alleles in most subjects.

The PCR used 60 Vbeta and 13 Jbeta primers. Authors' methods: Roughly 80 million unique TCR beta chains, roughly 11 million shared, were counted in a later analysis. Measured with immunoSEQ multiplex PCR; TCRdb has only the in-frame clones, and not every one. The DNA was the basis for D and trimming; V, J and clone size are from that table. This sample yields hundreds of thousands of clones, of which roughly 89% are seen a single time; less than 1.2% belongs to the top ten. In the case of this clone: Antigen: not known.

The CDR3 runs 15 residues. V lost 1 base and J lost 5, with 11 bases in between. Germline V gene sequence: CDR1 LGHNA, CDR2 YNFKEQ. The sequenced sample was PBMCs. This rearrangement joins TRBV4-2 to TRBJ1-4; D remains unclear. The clonotype originates from a woman aged 18-35 years in good health and CMV-seronegative. In DNA form, the CDR3 reads TGTGCCAGCAGCCAAGTTTACAGTCCGAATGAAAAACTGTTTTTT. This translates into CASSQVYSPNEKLFF.